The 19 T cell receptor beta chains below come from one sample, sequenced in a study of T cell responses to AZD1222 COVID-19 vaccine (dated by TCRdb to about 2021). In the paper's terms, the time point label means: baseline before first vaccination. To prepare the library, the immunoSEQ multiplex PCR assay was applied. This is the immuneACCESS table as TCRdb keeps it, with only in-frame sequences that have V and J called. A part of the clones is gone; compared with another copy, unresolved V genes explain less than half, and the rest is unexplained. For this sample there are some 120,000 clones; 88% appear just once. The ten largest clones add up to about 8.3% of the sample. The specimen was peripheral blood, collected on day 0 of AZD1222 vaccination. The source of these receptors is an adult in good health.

CDR3 nucleotides: TGTGCCAGCAGTTACGATAGGGACAGGAGAACTAATGGCTACACCTTC. Its protein product is CASSYDRDRRTNGYTF. V usage is TRBV6-5 and J usage is TRBJ1-2; the match to TRBD1 covers 8 bases. The CDR3 is made up of 16 amino acids. J gave up 6 bases and V 2 bases, and 11 bases lay outside the gene matches. CDR1 and CDR2 (germline): MNHEY, SVGAGI.

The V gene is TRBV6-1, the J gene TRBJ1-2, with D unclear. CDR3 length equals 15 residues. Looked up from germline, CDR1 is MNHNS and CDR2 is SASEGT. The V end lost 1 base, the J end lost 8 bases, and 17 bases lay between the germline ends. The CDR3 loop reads CASSEGHIGPTGYTF. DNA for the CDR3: TGTGCCAGCAGTGAAGGGCACATCGGGCCCACCGGCTACACCTTC.

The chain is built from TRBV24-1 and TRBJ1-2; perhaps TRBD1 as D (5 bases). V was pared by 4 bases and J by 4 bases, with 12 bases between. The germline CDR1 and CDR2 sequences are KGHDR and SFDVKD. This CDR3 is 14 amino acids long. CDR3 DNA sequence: TGTGCCACCAGTGACTCGACAGCCAGCTATGGCTACACCTTC. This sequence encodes CATSDSTASYGYTF.

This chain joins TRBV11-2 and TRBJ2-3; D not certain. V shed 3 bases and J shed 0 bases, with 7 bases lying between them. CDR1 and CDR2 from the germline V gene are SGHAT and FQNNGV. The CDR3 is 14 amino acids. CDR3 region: CASSFAGSTDTQYF. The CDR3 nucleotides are TGTGCCAGCAGCTTCGCCGGTAGCACAGATACGCAGTATTTT.

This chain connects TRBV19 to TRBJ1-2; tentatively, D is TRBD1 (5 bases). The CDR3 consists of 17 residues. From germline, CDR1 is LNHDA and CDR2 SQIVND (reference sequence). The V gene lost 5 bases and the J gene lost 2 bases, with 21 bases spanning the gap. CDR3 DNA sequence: TGTGCCAGTAGTCGACCCCCTCAGGGCGTTACGAACTATGGCTACACCTTC. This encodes CASSRPPQGVTNYGYTF.

CDR3 protein: CAGRREDEQYF. The CDR3 nucleotides read TGTGCCGGCCGCAGGGAGGACGAGCAGTACTTC. The J gene is TRBJ2-7, the V gene TRBV6-5, with TRBD2 as a possible D gene (6 bases). Trimming left V 11 bases short and J 5 bases short, with 13 bases between. Germline V gives CDR1 MNHEY, CDR2 SVGAGI. The CDR3 is made up of 11 amino acids.

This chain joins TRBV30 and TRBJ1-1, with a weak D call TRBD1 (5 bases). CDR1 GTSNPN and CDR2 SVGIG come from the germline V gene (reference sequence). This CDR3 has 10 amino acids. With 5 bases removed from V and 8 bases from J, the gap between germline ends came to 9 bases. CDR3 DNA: TGTGCCTGGGGGGACGGAGAAGCTTTCTTT. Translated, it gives CAWGDGEAFF.

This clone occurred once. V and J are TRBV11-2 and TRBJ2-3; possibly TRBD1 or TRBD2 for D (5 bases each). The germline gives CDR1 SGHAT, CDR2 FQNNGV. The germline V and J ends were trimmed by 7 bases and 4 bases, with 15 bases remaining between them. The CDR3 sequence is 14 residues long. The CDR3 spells CASTPWGTPDTQYF. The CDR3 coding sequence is TGTGCCAGCACCCCCTGGGGGACCCCAGATACGCAGTATTTT. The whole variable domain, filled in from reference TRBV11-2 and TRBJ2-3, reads EAGVAQSPRYKIIEKRQSVAFWCNPISGHATLYWYQQILGQGPKLLIQFQNNGVVDDSQLPKDRFSAERLKGVDSTLKIQPAKLEDSAVYLCASTPWGTPDTQYFGPGTRLTVL.

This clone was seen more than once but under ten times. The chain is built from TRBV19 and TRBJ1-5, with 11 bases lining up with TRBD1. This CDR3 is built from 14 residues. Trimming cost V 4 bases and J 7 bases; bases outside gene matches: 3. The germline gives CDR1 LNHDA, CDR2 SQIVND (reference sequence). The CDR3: CASSTGQGDQPQHF. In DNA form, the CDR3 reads TGTGCCAGTAGTACGGGACAGGGGGACCAGCCCCAGCATTTT.

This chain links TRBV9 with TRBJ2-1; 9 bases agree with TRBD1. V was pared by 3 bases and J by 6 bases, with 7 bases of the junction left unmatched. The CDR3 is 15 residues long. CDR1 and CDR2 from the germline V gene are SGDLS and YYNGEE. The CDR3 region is CASSAGTGLGNEQFF. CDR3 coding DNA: TGTGCCAGCAGCGCCGGGACAGGGTTAGGCAATGAGCAGTTCTTC.

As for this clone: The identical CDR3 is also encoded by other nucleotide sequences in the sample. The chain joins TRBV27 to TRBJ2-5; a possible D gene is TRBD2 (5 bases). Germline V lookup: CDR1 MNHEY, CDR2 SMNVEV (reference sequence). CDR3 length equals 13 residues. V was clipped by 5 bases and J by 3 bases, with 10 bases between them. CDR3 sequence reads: CASSRGFEETQYF. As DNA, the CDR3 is TGTGCCAGCAGTCGGGGTTTCGAAGAGACCCAGTACTTC.

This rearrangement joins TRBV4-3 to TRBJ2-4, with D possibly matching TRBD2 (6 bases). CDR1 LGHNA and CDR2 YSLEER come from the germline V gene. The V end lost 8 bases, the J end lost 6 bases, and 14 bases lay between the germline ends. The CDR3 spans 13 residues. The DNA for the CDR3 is TGCGCCAGCGGACCGGAGGGAGGAAACATTCAGTACTTC. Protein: CASGPEGGNIQYF.

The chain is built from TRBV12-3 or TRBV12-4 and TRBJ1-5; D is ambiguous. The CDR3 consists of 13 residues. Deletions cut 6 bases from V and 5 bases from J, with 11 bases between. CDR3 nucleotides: TGTGCCAGCAGCCGCCAGGCCCATCAGCCCCAGCATTTT. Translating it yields CASSRQAHQPQHF.

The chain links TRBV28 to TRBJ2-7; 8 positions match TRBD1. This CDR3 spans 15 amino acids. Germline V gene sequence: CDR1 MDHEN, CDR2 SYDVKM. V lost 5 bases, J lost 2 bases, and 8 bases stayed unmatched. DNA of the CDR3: TGTGCCAGCAGTACCGCGACAGGGGTCCCCTACGAGCAGTACTTC. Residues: CASSTATGVPYEQYF.

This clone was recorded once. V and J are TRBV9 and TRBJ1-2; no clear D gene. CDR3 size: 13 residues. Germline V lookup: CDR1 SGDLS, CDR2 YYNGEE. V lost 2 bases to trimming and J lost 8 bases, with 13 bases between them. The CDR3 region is CASSVSGVQGYTF. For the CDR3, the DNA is TGTGCCAGCAGCGTCAGCGGGGTTCAGGGCTACACCTTC.

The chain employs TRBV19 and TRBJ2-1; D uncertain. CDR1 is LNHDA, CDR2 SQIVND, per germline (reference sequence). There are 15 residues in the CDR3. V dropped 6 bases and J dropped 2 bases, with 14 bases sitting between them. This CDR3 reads CASREWERAYNEQFF. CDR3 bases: TGTGCCAGTAGGGAGTGGGAAAGGGCCTACAATGAGCAGTTCTTC.

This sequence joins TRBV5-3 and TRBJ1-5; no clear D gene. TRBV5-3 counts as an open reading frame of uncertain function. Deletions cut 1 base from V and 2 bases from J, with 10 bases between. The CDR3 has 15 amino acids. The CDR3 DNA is TGTGCCAGAAGCTTGAGGGTGTGGGGCAATCAGCCCCAGCATTTT. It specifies CARSLRVWGNQPQHF.

The CDR3 coding sequence is TGTGCCAGCAGTTACGACAGGGTACGAGGCAATGAGCAGTTCTTC. This codes for CASSYDRVRGNEQFF. This chain joins TRBV6-5 and TRBJ2-1; 7 positions match TRBD1. Trimming at V came to 2 bases and at J to 6 bases, leaving 7 bases not matched to a gene. The CDR3 length is 15 residues. The germline V gene has CDR1 MNHEY and CDR2 SVGAGI.

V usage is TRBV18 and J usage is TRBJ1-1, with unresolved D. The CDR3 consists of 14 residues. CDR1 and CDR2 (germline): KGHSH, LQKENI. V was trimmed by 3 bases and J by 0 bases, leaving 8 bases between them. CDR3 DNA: TGTGCCAGCTCACCGACACACTTGAACACTGAAGCTTTCTTT. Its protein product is CASSPTHLNTEAFF. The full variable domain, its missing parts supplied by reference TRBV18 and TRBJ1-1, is NAGVMQNPRHLVRRRGQEARLRCSPMKGHSHVYWYRQLPEEGLKFMVYLQKENIIDESGMPKERFSAEFPKEGPSILRIQQVVRGDSAAYFCASSPTHLNTEAFFGQGTRLTVV.